The 19 T cell receptor beta chains in this list originate from one sample, sequenced in a study of T-cell memory formation after mild COVID-19. A single record per CDR3 protein comes from TCRdb applying MiXCR to the 5' RACE reads. The table includes approximately 12,000 distinct CDR3 sequences, 14% detected once. Input material: PBMCs or a T cell subset sorted from them (not recorded which). These receptor sequences come from a man aged 18 to 29 who had mild COVID-19 (a few samples of this study predate the infection). Cell type and time point are not known.

This clonotype has more than one count but fewer than ten. The V call is TRBV6-5, the J call TRBJ1-2; D not certain. Germline V gene sequence: CDR1 MNHEY, CDR2 SVGAGI. The ends were cut back, 4 bases at V and 6 bases at J, with 18 bases in the middle. The CDR3 runs to 15 residues. The CDR3 is CASSSLKWTRNGYTF. The CDR3 DNA is TGTGCCAGCAGTTCCCTGAAATGGACGAGAAATGGCTACACCTTC.

At least ten counts were recorded for this clonotype. This chain links TRBV7-9 with TRBJ1-4; 9 nucleotides align to TRBD1. Per germline, CDR1 SEHNR and CDR2 FQNEAQ (reference sequence). This CDR3 has 13 residues. The CDR3 region has the DNA TGTGCTTCTGGGACAGGGAATAATGAAAAACTGTTTTTT. This translates into CASGTGNNEKLFF.

This clonotype was seen at least ten times. The genes are TRBV6-6 and TRBJ2-2; D possibly corresponds to TRBD2 (7 bases). Germline CDR1 is MNHNY and CDR2 is SVGAGI (reference sequence). V was clipped by 7 bases and J by 0 bases, with 18 bases between them. CDR3 size: 17 residues. CDR3 residues: CASTLQGGDANTGELFF. Here the CDR3 DNA reads TGTGCCAGCACCTTACAAGGGGGGGACGCGAACACCGGGGAGCTGTTTTTT.

The chain combines TRBV7-2 with TRBJ1-1, with 7 bases that match TRBD1. The CDR3 has 13 residues. V lost 4 bases and J lost 4; bases outside the gene matches: 3. The germline gives CDR1 SGHTA, CDR2 FQGNSA. The CDR3 bases are TGTGCCAGCAGCTACCGACAGGGCACTGAAGCTTTCTTT. This codes for CASSYRQGTEAFF.

This rearrangement joins TRBV6-2 or TRBV6-3 to TRBJ1-5; D is unclear. The CDR3 spans 13 residues. Germline V gene lookup returns CDR1 MNHEY and CDR2 SVGEGT. Trimming left V 6 bases short and J 1 base short, with 7 bases between. CDR3 coding DNA: TGTGCCAGCAGACGACGGAGCAATCAGCCCCAGCATTTT. It codes for CASRRRSNQPQHF.

This clonotype came up many times. V and J are TRBV3-1 and TRBJ2-5; unclear D gene. Germline V CDR1 and CDR2: LGHDT, YNNKEL (reference sequence). The V end was cut by 0 bases, the J end by 5 bases, with 10 bases between. This CDR3 comprises 14 residues. The CDR3 protein is CASSQDPGMETQYF. The CDR3 coding sequence is TGTGCCAGCAGCCAAGATCCAGGCATGGAGACCCAGTACTTC.

This clonotype was recorded many times. V and J are TRBV7-8 and TRBJ1-5; 11 bases map to TRBD1. Germline V CDR1 and CDR2: SGHVS, FQNEAQ. V shed 4 bases and J 9 bases; nucleotides not matched to a gene: 5. This CDR3 region has 14 residues. The CDR3 coding sequence is TGTGCCAGCAGCTATAGGACAGGGGGCACGCCCCAGCATTTT. Translated: CASSYRTGGTPQHF.

This clonotype has only a few counts. This chain joins TRBV20-1 and TRBJ1-2; 7 positions agree with TRBD1. Per the germline V gene, CDR1 is DFQATT and CDR2 is SNEGSKA (reference sequence). This CDR3 comprises 13 residues. Trimming took 4 bases from V and 6 from J; bases not matched to a gene: 8. The CDR3, as DNA: TGCAGTGCTACAGGGACAGCCATTGATGGCTACACCTTC. This sequence encodes CSATGTAIDGYTF.

The chain is built from TRBV11-2 and TRBJ2-1; D may be TRBD2 (6 bases). CDR1 SGHAT and CDR2 FQNNGV come from the germline V gene. With 4 bases removed from V and 7 bases from J, the gap between germline ends came to 14 bases. The CDR3 has 14 amino acids. The CDR3 DNA reads as TGTGCCAGCAGCTCGGAGGGGAGGATTAATGAGCAGTTCTTC. As protein: CASSSEGRINEQFF.

This clonotype has at least ten counts. The chain combines TRBV18 with TRBJ2-3; 11 bases are a match to TRBD2. V shed 7 bases, J shed 0 bases, and the junction held 9 bases outside the gene matches. This CDR3 is 17 amino acids long. CDR1 KGHSH and CDR2 LQKENI come from the germline V gene. The CDR3 loop is CASFLGLAEASTDTQYF. The DNA for the CDR3 is TGTGCCAGCTTCTTGGGACTAGCGGAGGCTAGCACAGATACGCAGTATTTT.

This clonotype was picked up many times. This sequence joins TRBV5-5 and TRBJ2-1; D is possibly TRBD2 (5 bases). The CDR3 has 16 amino acids. The V gene lost 0 bases and the J gene lost 0 bases, with 10 bases spanning the gap. Germline assignment: CDR1 SGHKS and CDR2 YYEKEE (reference sequence). Here the CDR3 DNA reads TGTGCCAGCAGCTTGGTTGGGGAGAGCTCCTACAATGAGCAGTTCTTC. This codes for CASSLVGESSYNEQFF.

Many counts were recorded for this clonotype. The chain is built from TRBV9 and TRBJ2-3; D not resolved. Germline CDR1 is SGDLS and CDR2 is YYNGEE. The CDR3 consists of 12 residues. Trimming left V 4 bases short and J 6 bases short, with 9 bases between. The CDR3 nucleotides read TGTGCCAGCAGCCCTATAGGGGATACGCAGTATTTT. Amino acid sequence: CASSPIGDTQYF.

This clonotype has at least ten counts. V and J are TRBV7-8 and TRBJ2-7; 9 bases are a match to TRBD1. The CDR3 runs to 15 residues. After removal of 3 bases from V and 4 bases from J, the junction contained 7 bases not matched to a gene. The germline CDR1 and CDR2 sequences are SGHVS and FQNEAQ. In DNA form, the CDR3 reads TGTGCCAGCAGCTTGGTAACAGGGGGCGGATACGAGCAGTACGTC. Translating it yields CASSLVTGGGYEQYV.

This clonotype was observed a handful of times. The rearrangement joins TRBV11-2 to TRBJ2-3; 16 nucleotides agree with TRBD2. CDR1 is SGHAT and CDR2 is FQNNGV in the germline V gene. The CDR3 totals 17 residues. Trimming removed 3 bases from V and 2 bases from J; junction bases left unmatched: 2. CDR3 DNA sequence: TGTGCCAGCAGCTTGGGACTAGCGGGGGGGTACACAGATACGCAGTATTTT. Protein: CASSLGLAGGYTDTQYF.

This clonotype came up a few times. This chain links TRBV2 with TRBJ2-1; D is undetermined. Trimming pared 8 bases from V and 3 bases from J, leaving 5 bases between. CDR3 size: 11 residues. Germline V gene sequence: CDR1 SNHLY, CDR2 FYNNEI. The CDR3 sequence is CASDNYNEQFF. Written as DNA, the CDR3 is TGTGCCAGCGACAACTACAATGAGCAGTTCTTC.

This clonotype came up a few times. V gene TRBV6-2 or TRBV6-3 combines with J gene TRBJ2-7, with 7 bases that match TRBD1. Trimming cost V 7 bases and J 3 bases; bases outside gene matches: 6. This CDR3 has 13 amino acids. Looked up from germline, CDR1 is MNHEY and CDR2 is SVGEGT. The CDR3 sequence: CASTRTGVYEQYF. The CDR3 DNA sequence: TGTGCCAGCACCAGGACAGGAGTCTACGAGCAGTACTTC.

In this sample, this clonotype is medium-sized (0.01 to 0.1%). The V gene is TRBV7-9, the J gene TRBJ2-7; D perhaps matches TRBD1 (7 bases). The CDR3 totals 14 residues. Germline V gives CDR1 SEHNR, CDR2 FQNEAQ (reference sequence). V dropped 6 bases and J dropped 5 bases, with 17 bases sitting between them. Written as DNA, the CDR3 is TGTGCCAGCAGTTTTACAGGAGGGGGCCACGAGCAGTACTTC. Residues: CASSFTGGGHEQYF.

This clonotype has only a few counts. The DNA for the CDR3 is TGCGCCAGCAGCCAAGACGGGGGCAGGGCGCGATCACCCCTCCACTTT. Its protein product is CASSQDGGRARSPLHF. The rearrangement uses TRBV4-3 and TRBJ1-6; D perhaps matches TRBD1 (6 bases). Trimming stripped 0 bases from V and 10 bases from J, with 16 bases between. The CDR3 covers 16 residues. Germline V gives CDR1 LGHNA, CDR2 YSLEER.

This clonotype was counted at least ten times. The rearrangement uses TRBV6-6 and TRBJ2-7; D is ambiguous. Germline V CDR1 and CDR2: MNHNY, SVGAGI (reference sequence). Trimming removed 8 bases at V and 6 bases at J, with 23 bases between. This CDR3 comprises 15 residues. The CDR3 region has the DNA TGTGCCAGCGGAGATACGTGGTCGCTATCCGGCGAGCAGTACTTC. Amino acids: CASGDTWSLSGEQYF.